This paragraph covers one TCR beta chain sequence. What it binds is unknown. Repertoires were generated with immunoSEQ multiplex PCR, while TCRdb's copy carries only in-frame clones and drops some. The data hold some 1,400,000 clones, with approximately 97% observed a single time. The data belong to a study of shared clonotypes between healthy human individuals. V was cut by 1 base and J by 0 bases, with 7 bases left in between. This CDR3 contains 15 residues. Germline CDR1 is SGHRS and CDR2 is YFSETQ. Study results and limitations: With four donors compared, approximately 5% of naive CD4 clonotypes were shared. Researchers found naive subsets generally carried larger estimated richness than memory subsets.

Source material: naive CD4+ T cells sorted from blood. Subset denoted: CD45RA+ positively selected. The TCR comes from a man aged 30-40 years in good health. This chain links TRBV5-1 with TRBJ1-4; D is ambiguous. CDR3 nucleotides: TGCGCCAGCAGCTTGAATCCGACAACTAATGAAAAACTGTTTTTT. Its protein is CASSLNPTTNEKLFF.